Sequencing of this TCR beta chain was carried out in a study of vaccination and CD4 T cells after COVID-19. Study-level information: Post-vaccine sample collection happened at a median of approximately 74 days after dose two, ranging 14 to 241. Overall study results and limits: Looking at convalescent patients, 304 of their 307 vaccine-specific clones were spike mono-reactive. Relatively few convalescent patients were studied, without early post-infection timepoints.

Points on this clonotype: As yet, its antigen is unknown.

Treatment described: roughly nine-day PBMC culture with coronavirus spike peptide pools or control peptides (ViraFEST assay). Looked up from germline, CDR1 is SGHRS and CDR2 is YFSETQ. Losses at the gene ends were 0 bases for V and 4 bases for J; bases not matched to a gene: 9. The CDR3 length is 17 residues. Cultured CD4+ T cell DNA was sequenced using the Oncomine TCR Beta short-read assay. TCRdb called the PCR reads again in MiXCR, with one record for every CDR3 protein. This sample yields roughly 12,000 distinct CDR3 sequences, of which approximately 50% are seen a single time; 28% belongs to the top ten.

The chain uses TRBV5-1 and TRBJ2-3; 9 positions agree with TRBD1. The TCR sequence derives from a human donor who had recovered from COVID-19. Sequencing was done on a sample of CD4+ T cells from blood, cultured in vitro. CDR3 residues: CASSLALGTGGADTQYF. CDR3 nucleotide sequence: TGCGCCAGCAGCTTGGCCTTGGGAACAGGGGGCGCAGATACGCAGTATTTT.